This T cell receptor (beta chain) was captured in a study of shared clonotypes between healthy human individuals. Study at large: With ages of 18 to 49, the donors were a couple of women and a few men.

There are 16 residues in the CDR3. CDR1 and CDR2 from the germline V gene are ENHRY and SYGVKD. V lost 3 bases, J lost 3 bases, and 17 bases lay in between. The table came from immunoSEQ multiplex PCR; TCRdb's copy has only in-frame clones and leaves some out. Of a few million clones listed, approximately 92% are singletons. The sequencing sample was made of naive CD4+ T cells sorted from blood. Subset in this sample: CD45RA+ positively selected. The chain links TRBV10-3 to TRBJ1-1; D ambiguous. The sequence derives from a man between 18 and 29 years old in good health. CDR3 nucleotide sequence: TGTGCCATCAGTGATGAATGGGCCCCTGGGGACACTGAAGCTTTCTTT. Translating gives CAISDEWAPGDTEAFF.